Listed below are T cell receptor beta chains from one sample, sequenced in a study of blood T cell repertoires in COVID-19. Libraries were prepared by immunoSEQ multiplex PCR; TCRdb keeps only in-frame clonotypes and omits some of them. The table records about 250,000 clones, about four fifths of them present only once. The sequenced sample was PBMCs or T cells enriched from blood (not recorded which). The receptors come from a man aged 35 to 55 who had been exposed to COVID-19. CDR3s include the opening cysteine and the closing phenylalanine or tryptophan. Each record gives: CDR3 length, clone size, D gene, V gene, J gene, CDR3 protein, CDR3 DNA. The D gene is left open where the match is weak. For some rows the clone size is stated as once, few or many, or as a class when expanded; others skip it.

14,NA,NA,TRBV29-1,TRBJ1-5,CSVDGGGGNQPQHF,TGCAGCGTTGATGGCGGCGGGGGCAATCAGCCCCAGCATTTT
10,NA,NA,TRBV7-9,TRBJ1-2,CASSSQMVTF,TGTGCCAGCAGCTCACAGATGGTCACCTTC
15,NA,NA,TRBV2,TRBJ2-3,CASSPSSYGTDTQYF,TGTGCCAGCAGCCCCTCTAGTTACGGCACAGATACGCAGTATTTT
16,NA,NA,TRBV6-6,TRBJ1-4,CASSYSARGDSEKLFF,TGTGCCAGCAGTTACTCGGCCCGCGGTGATAGTGAAAAACTGTTTTTT
13,few,TRBD2,TRBV9,TRBJ2-1,CASTREGQNEQFF,TGTGCCAGCACCCGGGAGGGCCAAAATGAGCAGTTCTTC
13,NA,NA,TRBV18,TRBJ1-1,CASSPGANTEAFF,TGTGCCAGCTCACCCGGAGCCAACACTGAAGCTTTCTTT
12,NA,NA,TRBV7-9,TRBJ2-2,CASTYTIGELFF,TGTGCCAGCACCTATACAATCGGGGAGCTGTTTTTT
13,NA,TRBD2,TRBV6-1,TRBJ2-3,CASGVAGGDTQYF,TGTGCCTCGGGGGTAGCGGGAGGAGATACGCAGTATTTT
14,NA,NA,TRBV19,TRBJ2-1,CASSKTGVVNEQFF,TGTGCCAGTAGTAAGACGGGAGTGGTAAATGAGCAGTTCTTC
13,NA,NA,TRBV5-8,TRBJ2-7,CASSLGEFYEQYF,TGTGCCAGCAGCTTGGGGGAGTTCTACGAGCAGTACTTC
15,NA,TRBD1,TRBV10-1,TRBJ1-2,CASSEGQGPNYGYTF,TGCGCCAGCAGTGAGGGACAGGGGCCTAACTATGGCTACACCTTC
14,NA,NA,TRBV24-1,TRBJ2-7,CATSDSETDYEQYF,TGTGCCACCAGTGATTCGGAGACAGACTACGAGCAGTACTTC
15,NA,NA,TRBV27,TRBJ1-5,CASSLGGRWSGPQHF,TGTGCCAGCAGTTTGGGGGGGAGGTGGAGTGGGCCCCAGCATTTT
15,NA,NA,TRBV5-5,TRBJ1-5,CASSFSGDGNQPQHF,TGTGCCAGCAGCTTTTCAGGGGATGGAAATCAGCCCCAGCATTTT
13,NA,NA,TRBV11-3,TRBJ2-1,CASSLGREFEQFF,TGTGCCAGCAGCTTAGGGAGGGAATTTGAGCAGTTCTTC
13,NA,TRBD2,TRBV7-9,TRBJ2-7,CASGREAPDEQYF,TGTGCCAGCGGGCGGGAGGCACCCGACGAGCAGTACTTC
14,NA,NA,TRBV18,TRBJ2-3,CASSADTLRDTQYF,TGTGCCAGCTCAGCCGACACACTTCGAGATACGCAGTATTTT
13,NA,NA,TRBV12-3/TRBV12-4,TRBJ1-6,CASRGTQGSPLHF,TGTGCCAGCAGGGGTACGCAGGGTTCACCCCTCCACTTT
12,NA,NA,TRBV3-1/TRBV3-2,TRBJ1-1,CASSQDEGRAFF,TGTGCCAGCAGCCAAGACGAGGGTAGGGCTTTCTTT
15,NA,NA,TRBV3-1/TRBV3-2,TRBJ2-5,CASSPGGIQKETQYF,TGTGCCAGCAGCCCTGGGGGGATACAGAAAGAGACCCAGTACTTC
15,NA,NA,TRBV6-5,TRBJ1-5,CASPLPVRGKQPQHF,TGTGCCAGCCCCCTGCCTGTGAGAGGGAAGCAGCCCCAGCATTTT
13,NA,NA,TRBV6-1,TRBJ2-3,CASSETVADTQYF,TGTGCCAGCAGTGAAACGGTAGCGGATACGCAGTATTTT
14,NA,NA,TRBV30,TRBJ2-3,CAWRGGGGTDTQYF,TGTGCCTGGAGGGGAGGGGGTGGCACAGATACGCAGTATTTT